Listed here are 7 T cell receptor beta chains from one sample, sequenced in a study of blood T cell repertoires in COVID-19. Data came from immunoSEQ multiplex PCR; TCRdb stores just in-frame clones and leaves some out. Here the sample spans a few hundred thousand clones, over 75% being singletons. Material: PBMCs or T cells enriched from blood (not recorded which). The origin of the receptors is a man between 18 and 35 years old who had recovered from COVID-19.

The J gene is TRBJ2-1, the V gene TRBV7-3; 8 bases align to TRBD1. The germline V gene has CDR1 SGHTA and CDR2 FQGTGA. The CDR3 is 13 residues long. Trimming cost V 1 base and J 14 bases; bases outside gene matches: 7. CDR3 bases: TGTGCCAGCAGCTTAAACTTGCGACAGGGGAAGTTCTTC. Protein: CASSLNLRQGKFF. Using reference TRBV7-3 and TRBJ2-1 for the parts outside the CDR3, the full variable domain is GAGVSQTPSNKVTEKGKYVELRCDPISGHTALYWYRQSLGQGPEFLIYFQGTGAADDSGLPNDRFFAVRPEGSVSTLKIQRTERGDSAVYLCASSLNLRQGKFFGPGTRLTVL.

This rearrangement joins TRBV7-2 to TRBJ2-7; TRBD2 matches 9 bases. V gave up 6 bases and J gave up 4 bases; unmatched junction bases: 10. Germline CDR1 is SGHTA and CDR2 is FQGNSA. This CDR3 has 15 amino acids. CDR3 bases: TGTGCCAGCAGTCACGGAGAAGCGGGGGGTTACGAGCAGTACTTC. It encodes CASSHGEAGGYEQYF.

V usage is TRBV5-1 and J usage is TRBJ1-2; no clear D. Per the germline V gene, CDR1 is SGHRS and CDR2 is YFSETQ. V was pared by 0 bases and J by 1 base, with 10 bases between. The CDR3 has 15 amino acids. The CDR3 DNA reads as TGCGCCAGCAGCTTGGCCGGTACGAATAACTATGGCTACACCTTC. It codes for CASSLAGTNNYGYTF.

The rearrangement links TRBV11-2 to TRBJ2-3; 12 bases map to TRBD2. The V gene's germline CDR1 is SGHAT and CDR2 FQNNGV. The CDR3 is 18 amino acids. The V and J ends lost 1 base and 3 bases, in that order; junction bases with no gene match: 8. CDR3 coding DNA: TGTGCCAGCAGCTTAGGGCTAGCGGGGGGGCCAAGAACAGATACGCAGTATTTT. Its translation is CASSLGLAGGPRTDTQYF.

The V gene is TRBV5-1, the J gene TRBJ2-7; a weak D match, TRBD2 (5 bases). The ends were cut back, 1 base at V and 0 bases at J, with 11 bases in the middle. The germline V gene encodes CDR1 SGHRS and CDR2 YFSETQ. The CDR3 runs to 15 residues. CDR3 residues: CASSLIGKSSYEQYF. The CDR3 bases are TGCGCCAGCAGCTTGATCGGGAAGAGCTCCTACGAGCAGTACTTC.

The CDR3 loop is CASTHPGGDSYNEQFF. In DNA form, the CDR3 reads TGTGCCAGCACCCACCCCGGGGGAGACTCCTACAATGAGCAGTTCTTC. V gene TRBV28 combines with J gene TRBJ2-1; D possibly corresponds to TRBD2 (6 bases). The CDR3 is 16 residues long. Germline lookup yields CDR1 MDHEN and CDR2 SYDVKM. V was cut by 7 bases and J by 0 bases, with 16 bases left in between.

V and J are TRBV7-9 and TRBJ1-1; TRBD1 aligns across 7 bases. This CDR3 comprises 11 residues. The germline gives CDR1 SEHNR, CDR2 FQNEAQ (reference sequence). J lost 8 bases, V lost 4 bases, and 1 base had no gene match. CDR3 DNA: TGTGCCAGCAGCTGGGGACAGGAAGCTTTCTTT. It encodes CASSWGQEAFF.